The 5 T cell receptor beta chains below come from one sample, sequenced in a study of T cells in localized non-small cell lung cancer. Measured with immunoSEQ multiplex PCR; TCRdb has only the in-frame clones, and not every one. The table lists under 150,000 clones, approximately 88% of them singletons. The sequences come from peripheral blood, collected before any cancer treatment. Source of these receptors: a female donor of 60 years or more with stage I lung adenocarcinoma.

The chain combines TRBV27 with TRBJ2-1; D perhaps matches TRBD2 (5 bases). V was cut by 3 bases and J by 1 base, with 10 bases left in between. The germline V gene has CDR1 MNHEY and CDR2 SMNVEV (reference sequence). The CDR3 extends over 15 amino acids. The chain's CDR3 is CASSFLSVSYNEQFF. For the CDR3, the DNA is TGTGCCAGCAGTTTCCTTAGCGTTTCCTACAATGAGCAGTTCTTC.

The V gene is TRBV5-1, the J gene TRBJ2-5; possible D gene TRBD1, 6 bases. V was clipped by 1 base and J by 3 bases, with 13 bases between them. The CDR3 totals 15 residues. CDR1 is SGHRS and CDR2 is YFSETQ in the germline V gene. CDR3 nucleotide sequence: TGCGCCAGCAGCTTGCGCCCACAGGGCGAAGAGACCCAGTACTTC. Translation: CASSLRPQGEETQYF.

The rearrangement joins TRBV27 to TRBJ2-7; 14 nucleotides agree with TRBD2. Looked up from germline, CDR1 is MNHEY and CDR2 is SMNVEV (reference sequence). The CDR3 consists of 17 residues. Losses at the gene ends were 3 bases for V and 4 bases for J; bases not matched to a gene: 8. This CDR3 is CASSLARTSGRIYEQYF. The CDR3 DNA follows: TGTGCCAGCAGTTTGGCCCGGACTAGCGGGAGGATTTACGAGCAGTACTTC.

V usage is TRBV29-1 and J usage is TRBJ1-2, with D possibly TRBD1 on 5 matching bases. The CDR3 consists of 15 residues. Germline CDR1 reads SQVTM; CDR2 reads ANQGSEA. The germline V and J ends were trimmed by 0 bases and 5 bases, with 16 bases remaining between them. CDR3: CSVEDPPGTLYGYTF. The CDR3 coding sequence is TGCAGCGTTGAAGATCCACCAGGGACCCTTTATGGCTACACCTTC.

The rearrangement links TRBV28 to TRBJ1-4; the D is unclear. The CDR3 spans 16 residues. With 3 bases removed from V and 5 bases from J, the gap between germline ends came to 16 bases. Germline CDR1 reads MDHEN; CDR2 reads SYDVKM. The chain's CDR3 is CASSLRITIPNEKLFF. In DNA form, the CDR3 reads TGTGCCAGCAGTTTGAGGATCACGATACCCAATGAAAAACTGTTTTTT.